One TCR beta chain is described in this entry. A sample-barcoded 5' primer and a J-beta primer mix were used in a second PCR of roughly 7 to 11 cycles. TCRdb analysed the 5' RACE reads with MiXCR anew, one entry per CDR3 protein. Of about 1 million distinct CDR3 sequences listed, about 23% were seen once; the top ten hold around 0.75%. The sample belongs to a study of blood T cells in healthy people across ages. This CDR3 spans 11 amino acids. Germline CDR1 SGDLS, CDR2 YYNGEE. PBMCs, at least 6.5 million per sample, were isolated. In addition, the sample was reused for a study of T cells of mothers and their children. That work adds: Extracted RNA, in its entirety, went into cDNA synthesis at about 1.5 ug per 15 ul. Some 3 million TCR beta reads per child versus over 10 million per mother.

V usage is TRBV9 and J usage is TRBJ2-5; possible D gene TRBD1, 6 bases. The DNA end lines up better with TRBJ2-1; the J call may be wrong. The source material was blood. This TCR derives from a girl aged 2 to 10 in good health. The CDR3: CARAGVHEQFF. As DNA, the CDR3 is TGTGCCAGAGCAGGGGTACATGAGCAGTTCTTC.